The present T cell receptor (beta chain) was sequenced within a study of blood T cell repertoires in COVID-19. The germline gives CDR1 SGHAT, CDR2 FQNNGV. The CDR3 extends over 12 amino acids. The ends were cut back, 0 bases at V and 11 bases at J, with 8 bases in the middle. TCRdb's table, derived via immunoSEQ multiplex PCR, lists solely in-frame clones and lacks some. This sample has 470,000 or so clones, with approximately 83% found just once. This clone was found a few times. This clonotype originated in a human donor in a cohort sampled during active COVID-19. The specimen sequenced was peripheral blood. V and J are TRBV11-2 and TRBJ2-1; D ambiguous. The CDR3 DNA sequence: TGTGCCAGCAGCTTAGAGGGCCGAAAGCAGTTCTTC. This translates into CASSLEGRKQFF.